This T cell receptor (beta chain) comes out of a study of cytomegalovirus exposure and HLA in healthy donors. Findings and limits, study-wide: That first-cohort TCR clusters tended to co-occur in the roughly 110 validation repertoires was found in a later analysis.

On this clone: Its antigen is currently unknown.

Sequenced by immunoSEQ multiplex PCR; TCRdb stores in-frame clones only, minus some. The sample shows about 64,000 clones, 90% to 95% of them seen only once. The sample was PBMCs. The clonotype comes from a woman younger than 35 in good health and CMV-seronegative.

CDR3 amino acids: CASSLGTSGRSDTQYF. CDR3 DNA: TGCGCCAGCAGCTTGGGGACTAGCGGGAGATCGGATACGCAGTATTTT. J is TRBJ2-3 and V is TRBV5-1, with 13 bases lining up with TRBD2. CDR1 is SGHRS, CDR2 YFSETQ, per germline. This CDR3 contains 16 residues. The V gene end was trimmed by 0 bases and the J gene end by 6 bases; junction bases not matched to a gene: 4.